The rows below give T cell receptor beta chains drawn from one sample of a study of cytomegalovirus exposure and HLA in healthy donors. Assay used: immunoSEQ multiplex PCR; TCRdb lists only in-frame clones, some missing. The sample contains about 160,000 clones, 75% to 90% of which appear only once. Source material: PBMCs. These receptors were obtained from a male donor in good health and CMV-seropositive. CDR3s include the opening cysteine and the closing phenylalanine or tryptophan. D genes are given only for firm matches. A row's size may be missing; if present it is once, few, many or a size class.

clone_size,v_call,d_call,j_call,cdr3_aa,cdr3_nt
-,TRBV6-4,-,TRBJ2-1,CASSEGLINEQFF,TGTGCCAGCAGTGAGGGACTGATCAATGAGCAGTTCTTC
-,TRBV27,TRBD1,TRBJ2-7,CASSKLRDSSYEQYF,TGTGCCAGCAGTAAGCTCCGGGACAGCTCCTACGAGCAGTACTTC
-,TRBV13,TRBD2,TRBJ2-1,CASSLAGTSEANEQFF,TGTGCCAGCAGCTTAGCCGGGACTAGTGAAGCCAATGAGCAGTTCTTC
-,TRBV10-3,TRBD2,TRBJ2-7,CAISESGGTGYEQYF,TGTGCCATCAGTGAGTCGGGGGGGACCGGCTACGAGCAGTACTTC
once,TRBV28,-,TRBJ2-5,CASSGGRTEETQYF,TGTGCCAGCAGTGGGGGCCGGACAGAAGAGACCCAGTACTTC
once,TRBV6-4,TRBD2,TRBJ2-1,CASSPISGATYNEQFF,TGTGCCAGCAGTCCTATTAGCGGGGCAACCTACAATGAGCAGTTCTTC
-,TRBV9,-,TRBJ2-5,CASSVEDSPQETQYF,TGTGCCAGCAGCGTAGAGGACAGCCCCCAAGAGACCCAGTACTTC
-,TRBV5-6,-,TRBJ2-5,CASSPGTYQETQYF,TGTGCCAGCAGCCCTGGGACATACCAAGAGACCCAGTACTTC
-,TRBV5-1,TRBD2,TRBJ2-2,CASSLWGLAGSGELFF,TGCGCCAGCAGCTTGTGGGGACTAGCGGGGTCCGGGGAGCTGTTTTTT
once,TRBV27,-,TRBJ1-2,CASSLRHGYGYTF,TGTGCCAGCAGTTTGAGACACGGCTATGGCTACACCTTC
-,TRBV4-1,TRBD1,TRBJ2-5,CASSWTGEETQYF,TGCGCCAGCAGCTGGACAGGGGAAGAGACCCAGTACTTC
-,TRBV28,TRBD1,TRBJ2-7,CASSTTGGNSYEQYF,TGTGCCAGCAGTACCACAGGGGGCAACTCCTACGAGCAGTACTTC
few,TRBV28,TRBD2,TRBJ2-1,CASSGTSGANEQFF,TGTGCCAGCAGCGGGACTAGCGGCGCAAATGAGCAGTTCTTC
-,TRBV30,-,TRBJ2-3,CAWSARGGGTDTQYF,TGTGCCTGGAGTGCTCGCGGCGGTGGCACAGATACGCAGTATTTT
once,TRBV7-2,-,TRBJ1-6,CASSSQGENSPLHF,TGTGCCAGCAGCTCACAGGGAGAGAACTCACCCCTCCACTTT
-,TRBV27,TRBD2,TRBJ2-1,CASNFAGLMNNEQFF,TGTGCCAGCAATTTCGCGGGACTAATGAACAATGAGCAGTTCTTC
-,TRBV7-2,TRBD1,TRBJ1-2,CASSLRQGDYTF,TGTGCCAGCAGCCTACGACAGGGAGACTACACCTTC
-,TRBV19,-,TRBJ1-5,CASRPQDQPQHF,TGTGCCAGTAGACCGCAGGATCAGCCCCAGCATTTT
-,TRBV19,TRBD1,TRBJ1-2,CASSRDRDDYGYTF,TGTGCCAGTAGTAGGGACAGGGATGACTATGGCTACACCTTC
-,TRBV29-1,TRBD2,TRBJ2-1,CSVEESAGLGNEQFF,TGCAGCGTCGAAGAGTCCGCGGGACTAGGGAATGAGCAGTTCTTC
few,TRBV19,-,TRBJ1-2,CASIRAGEGYTF,TGTGCCAGTATCAGGGCAGGGGAAGGCTACACCTTC
-,TRBV29-1,TRBD1,TRBJ1-1,CSGGDRNTEAFF,TGCAGCGGGGGGGACAGAAACACTGAAGCTTTCTTT
-,TRBV4-2,-,TRBJ2-2,CASSWVERDGELFF,TGTGCCAGCAGCTGGGTGGAGAGAGACGGGGAGCTGTTTTTT
-,TRBV27,-,TRBJ1-1,CASSTRGRGMNTEAFF,TGTGCCAGCAGTACCAGGGGAAGGGGAATGAACACTGAAGCTTTCTTT
-,TRBV7-8,-,TRBJ2-5,CASSLDSPGAQETQYF,TGTGCCAGCAGCTTAGACTCCCCGGGAGCCCAAGAGACCCAGTACTTC
-,TRBV18,TRBD1,TRBJ2-3,CASSPLTRQGTTSTQYF,TGTGCCAGCTCACCCCTCACGCGACAGGGAACCACCTCTACGCAGTATTTT
-,TRBV18,TRBD1,TRBJ2-7,CASSPDRGLYEQYF,TGTGCCAGCTCGCCCGACAGGGGGCTCTACGAGCAGTACTTC
-,TRBV4-1,-,TRBJ1-1,CASSPRFDTNTEAFF,TGCGCCAGCAGCCCCCGGTTTGACACGAACACTGAAGCTTTCTTT
-,TRBV7-2,TRBD2,TRBJ2-5,CASSFTGLAEGETQYF,TGTGCCAGCAGCTTCACGGGACTAGCAGAAGGAGAGACCCAGTACTTC
-,TRBV14,-,TRBJ1-1,CASSLIPGGTTEAFF,TGTGCCAGCAGCCTCATACCGGGGGGGACGACTGAAGCTTTCTTT
-,TRBV28,TRBD1,TRBJ2-1,CASKGTATYNEQFF,TGTGCCAGCAAAGGGACAGCAACCTACAATGAGCAGTTCTTC
-,TRBV5-4,-,TRBJ1-1,CASSSHAGGGNTEAFF,TGTGCCAGCAGCTCGCACGCAGGCGGGGGGAACACTGAAGCTTTCTTT
-,TRBV5-4,-,TRBJ2-5,CASAHYTEKETQYF,TGTGCCAGCGCCCACTATACGGAGAAAGAGACCCAGTACTTC
-,TRBV4-2,-,TRBJ1-3,CASSQAGEITGNTIYF,TGTGCCAGCAGCCAAGCGGGGGAGATAACTGGAAACACCATATATTTT
-,TRBV18,-,TRBJ1-4,CASSPPSGTGGKLFF,TGTGCCAGCTCACCACCGTCTGGGACCGGGGGAAAACTGTTTTTT
-,TRBV9,TRBD1,TRBJ2-1,CASRRDSYNEQFF,TGTGCCAGCCGACGGGACAGCTACAATGAGCAGTTCTTC
-,TRBV7-2,-,TRBJ2-7,CASILSAGPVYEQYF,TGTGCCAGCATCCTCTCGGCAGGGCCTGTCTACGAGCAGTACTTC
-,TRBV5-1,TRBD2,TRBJ2-7,CASSLGLAGGPPYEQYF,TGCGCCAGCAGCTTGGGACTAGCGGGAGGGCCCCCCTACGAGCAGTACTTC
-,TRBV19,TRBD1,TRBJ1-2,CASRGQFFYGYTF,TGTGCCAGTAGGGGACAGTTCTTCTATGGCTACACCTTC
many,TRBV11-3,-,TRBJ2-1,CASSSLFEQFF,TGTGCCAGCAGCTCCTTATTTGAGCAGTTCTTC
-,TRBV10-2,-,TRBJ1-1,CASRDTLIVTEAFF,TGCGCCAGCCGGGACACCCTCATAGTCACTGAAGCTTTCTTT
-,TRBV30,-,TRBJ1-3,CAWSQGSLGNTIYF,TGTGCCTGGAGTCAGGGCTCGTTGGGAAACACCATATATTTT
-,TRBV2,-,TRBJ2-7,CASIGSYEQYF,TGTGCCAGCATTGGGAGCTACGAGCAGTACTTC
few,TRBV6-1,-,TRBJ2-7,CASSLAGADEQYF,TGTGCCAGCAGCTTAGCAGGGGCCGACGAGCAGTACTTC
-,TRBV9,-,TRBJ1-5,CASSVGGEYSNQPQHF,TGTGCCAGCAGCGTCGGCGGCGAGTATAGCAATCAGCCCCAGCATTTT
-,TRBV7-2,TRBD2,TRBJ2-2,CASRPGTSGRAAGELFF,TGTGCCAGCAGGCCCGGGACTAGCGGGAGGGCCGCCGGGGAGCTGTTTTTT
once,TRBV7-3,-,TRBJ2-1,CASSRNPGRRNEQFF,TGTGCCAGCAGCCGGAACCCTGGGCGCCGGAATGAGCAGTTCTTC
-,TRBV15,-,TRBJ2-4,CATSRGAGGIAKNIQYF,TGTGCCACCAGCAGAGGCGCCGGGGGAATAGCCAAAAACATTCAGTACTTC
-,TRBV6-1,TRBD2,TRBJ2-1,CASSEARSGSPDGGSYNEQFF,TGTGCCAGCAGTGAAGCTAGGAGCGGGAGCCCAGACGGTGGATCCTACAATGAGCAGTTCTTC
-,TRBV11-2,-,TRBJ1-1,CASSPHWGQNTEAFF,TGTGCCAGCAGCCCCCACTGGGGACAGAACACTGAAGCTTTCTTT
-,TRBV29-1,-,TRBJ2-3,CSVGRRGPPDTQYF,TGCAGCGTTGGTAGGAGAGGTCCCCCAGATACGCAGTATTTT
-,TRBV7-6,TRBD1,TRBJ1-4,CASSQRGTAFGNEKLFF,TGTGCCAGCAGCCAAAGGGGGACAGCATTCGGAAATGAAAAACTGTTTTTT
-,TRBV6-5,-,TRBJ1-2,CASLGSSYGYTF,TGTGCCAGCCTAGGCAGCTCCTATGGCTACACCTTC
-,TRBV7-9,-,TRBJ1-5,CASSRDNQPQHF,TGTGCCAGCAGCCGGGATAATCAGCCCCAGCATTTT